These T cell receptor beta chains were read from a single sample in a study of control samples from healthy donors and cancer patients. Sequencing was performed with immunoSEQ multiplex PCR; in TCRdb, only in-frame clones are kept and a portion is missing. The table records some 130,000 clones, around nine tenths of them present only once. The sample comprised blood. Source of these receptors: a woman in her 30s in good health. Both conserved end residues are part of each CDR3. D genes are given only for firm matches. The size of a clone is reported for some rows only, either as once, few or many, or as a class for expanded clones.

abundance,v_gene,j_gene,d_gene,CDR3aa,CDR3nt
NA,TRBV6-6,TRBJ1-2,NA,CASSYTGQGGYTF,TGTGCCAGCAGTTACACGGGGCAGGGTGGCTACACCTTC
NA,TRBV3-1/TRBV3-2,TRBJ2-7,NA,CASSQDVAGSSYEQYF,TGTGCCAGCAGCCAAGATGTTGCAGGGAGCTCCTACGAGCAGTACTTC
NA,TRBV30,TRBJ2-5,NA,CAWSSQGGYETQYF,TGTGCCTGGAGTAGCCAGGGGGGGTATGAGACCCAGTACTTC
NA,TRBV5-6,TRBJ1-5,TRBD1,CASKSGTENQPQHF,TGTGCCAGCAAATCTGGGACAGAAAATCAGCCCCAGCATTTT
NA,TRBV5-1,TRBJ1-4,NA,CASKPSPPNEKLFF,TGCGCCAGCAAGCCGTCGCCCCCGAATGAAAAACTGTTTTTT
NA,TRBV15,TRBJ1-6,NA,CATSRVQNSPLHF,TGTGCCACCAGCAGAGTTCAGAATTCACCCCTCCACTTT
NA,TRBV6-6,TRBJ2-2,NA,CASSLGPGELFF,TGTGCCAGCAGTTTAGGGCCCGGGGAGCTGTTTTTT
NA,TRBV5-1,TRBJ2-1,TRBD1,CASSSDRTSYNEQFF,TGCGCCAGCAGCTCGGACAGGACTTCCTACAATGAGCAGTTCTTC
NA,TRBV28,TRBJ1-2,NA,CASSHWDEVKPNYGYTF,TGTGCCAGCAGCCACTGGGACGAGGTCAAACCGAACTATGGCTACACCTTC
NA,TRBV7-3,TRBJ2-3,NA,CASSLAGLSDTQYF,TGTGCCAGCAGCTTAGCGGGACTCTCAGATACGCAGTATTTT
NA,TRBV30,TRBJ1-6,NA,CAWKRGRDNSPLHF,TGTGCCTGGAAAAGGGGAAGAGATAATTCACCCCTCCACTTT
NA,TRBV6-6,TRBJ2-3,NA,CASSYPPRGRTDTQYF,TGTGCCAGCAGTTACCCCCCGAGGGGACGCACAGATACGCAGTATTTT
NA,TRBV5-1,TRBJ2-1,TRBD2,CASSPGLAGYNEQFF,TGCGCCAGCAGCCCAGGACTAGCGGGGTACAATGAGCAGTTCTTC
NA,TRBV6-1,TRBJ1-6,NA,CASSEGDGGSPLHF,TGTGCCAGCAGTGAAGGGGATGGGGGCTCACCCCTCCACTTT
once,TRBV29-1,TRBJ1-1,TRBD1,CSVSGQGATPAFF,TGCAGCGTTAGCGGACAGGGGGCGACCCCGGCTTTCTTT
NA,TRBV29-1,TRBJ1-1,NA,CSVKTGRVTEAFF,TGCAGCGTGAAGACGGGGAGAGTGACTGAAGCTTTCTTT
NA,TRBV28,TRBJ1-2,NA,CASSLSGRAGYTF,TGTGCCAGCAGTTTATCCGGGCGGGCTGGCTACACCTTC
once,TRBV6-5,TRBJ1-5,NA,CASSPDRSNQPQHF,TGTGCCAGCAGCCCAGACAGATCCAATCAGCCCCAGCATTTT
NA,TRBV6-1,TRBJ2-7,NA,CASSEVFPTYEQYF,TGTGCCAGCAGTGAGGTCTTTCCCACCTACGAGCAGTACTTC
NA,TRBV24-1,TRBJ2-7,NA,CATSDLGRPSSYEQYF,TGTGCCACCAGTGATTTGGGACGCCCCAGCTCCTACGAGCAGTACTTC
NA,TRBV7-9,TRBJ2-7,NA,CASSLAGTGYEQYF,TGTGCCAGCAGCTTAGCGGGGACGGGCTACGAGCAGTACTTC
medium-sized,TRBV11-2,TRBJ2-1,NA,CASSLASGGVGMNEQFF,TGTGCCAGCAGCTTAGCCTCTGGTGGGGTGGGTATGAATGAGCAGTTCTTC
NA,TRBV7-3,TRBJ2-1,TRBD2,CASSSSGRFTNEQFF,TGTGCCAGCAGCTCTAGCGGGAGGTTCACAAATGAGCAGTTCTTC
NA,TRBV4-1,TRBJ1-5,NA,CASSLLPGQGIHF,TGCGCCAGCAGCCTCCTACCGGGGCAGGGTATCCATTTT
NA,TRBV29-1,TRBJ2-5,TRBD1,CSVDRTGESETQYF,TGCAGCGTTGATCGAACAGGGGAGTCGGAGACCCAGTACTTC
NA,TRBV5-1,TRBJ2-5,TRBD2,CASTKREGRKETQYF,TGCGCCAGCACCAAGCGGGAGGGCCGGAAAGAGACCCAGTACTTC
once,TRBV9,TRBJ1-4,TRBD1,CASSDPTGDEKLFF,TGTGCCAGCAGCGACCCGACAGGGGACGAAAAACTGTTTTTT
NA,TRBV11-2,TRBJ2-1,NA,CASSLGSRLATYNEQFF,TGTGCCAGCAGCTTAGGGTCAAGGCTAGCAACCTACAATGAGCAGTTCTTC